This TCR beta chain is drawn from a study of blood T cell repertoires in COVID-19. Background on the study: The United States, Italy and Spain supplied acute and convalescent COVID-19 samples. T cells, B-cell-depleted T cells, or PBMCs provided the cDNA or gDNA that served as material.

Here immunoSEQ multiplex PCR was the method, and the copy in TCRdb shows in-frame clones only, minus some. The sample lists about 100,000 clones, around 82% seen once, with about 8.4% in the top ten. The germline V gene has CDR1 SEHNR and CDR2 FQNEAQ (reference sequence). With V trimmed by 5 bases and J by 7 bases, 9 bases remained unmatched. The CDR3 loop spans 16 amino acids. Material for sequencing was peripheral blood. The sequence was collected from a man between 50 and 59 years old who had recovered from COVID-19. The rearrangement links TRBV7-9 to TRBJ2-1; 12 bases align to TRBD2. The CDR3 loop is CASSLPTSGGVNEQFF. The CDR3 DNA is TGTGCCAGCAGCCTACCGACTAGCGGGGGAGTTAATGAGCAGTTCTTC. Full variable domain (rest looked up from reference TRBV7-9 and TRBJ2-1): DTGVSQNPRHKITKRGQNVTFRCDPISEHNRLYWYRQTLGQGPEFLTYFQNEAQLEKSRLLSDRFSAERPKGSFSTLEIQRTEQGDSAMYLCASSLPTSGGVNEQFFGPGTRLTVL.